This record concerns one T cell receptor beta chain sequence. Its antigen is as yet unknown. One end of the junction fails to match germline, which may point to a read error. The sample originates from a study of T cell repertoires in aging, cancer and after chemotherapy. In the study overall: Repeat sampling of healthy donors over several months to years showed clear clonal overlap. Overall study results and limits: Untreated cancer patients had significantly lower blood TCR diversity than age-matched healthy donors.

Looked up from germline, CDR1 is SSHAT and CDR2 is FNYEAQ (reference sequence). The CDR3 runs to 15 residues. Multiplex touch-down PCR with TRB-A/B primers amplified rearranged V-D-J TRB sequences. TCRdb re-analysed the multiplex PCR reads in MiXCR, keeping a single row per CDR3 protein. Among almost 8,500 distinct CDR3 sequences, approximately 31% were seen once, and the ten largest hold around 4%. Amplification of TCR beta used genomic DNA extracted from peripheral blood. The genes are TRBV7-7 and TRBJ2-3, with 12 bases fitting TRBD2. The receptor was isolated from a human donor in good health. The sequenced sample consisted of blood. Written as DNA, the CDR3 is TGTGCCAGCAGCCTAGCGGGGGGGCCAACAGATACGCAGTATTTT. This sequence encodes CASSLAGGPTDTQYF.